These 14 T cell receptor beta chains came from one sample sequenced in a study of shared clonotypes between healthy human individuals (dated by TCRdb to 2018 to 2020). To prepare the library, the immunoSEQ multiplex PCR assay was applied. TCRdb's version of the immuneACCESS table is confined to in-frame rearrangements and falls short of the full clone set. An unresolved V gene accounts for under half of the shortfall where checked; the remainder is of unknown origin. The sample table contains roughly 2.1 million clones; only one count was recorded for roughly 91% of them. Of the sample, under 2% falls within the top ten clones. CD8 naive samples consisted of CD45RO-negative cells that were positively selected for CCR7, yielding a CD45RA+CCR7+ population without TemRA cells. Sequencing was carried out using naive CD8+ T cells from PBMCs. The cell subset or site label here, explained by the study, means: CD45RA+CCR7+. The receptor set was obtained from a man aged 18 to 30 in good health. Some clones in this sample may be carry-over from other donors' samples.

The chain recombines TRBV27 with TRBJ2-3, with TRBD2 matching 16 bases. Germline V gives CDR1 MNHEY, CDR2 SMNVEV (reference sequence). The CDR3 spans 19 residues. V shed 5 bases, J shed 4 bases, and the junction held 12 bases outside the gene matches. CDR3 in amino acids: CASSPQGLAGGPRPDTQYF. The CDR3 nucleotides are TGTGCCAGCAGTCCGCAGGGACTAGCGGGAGGGCCTAGACCAGATACGCAGTATTTT.

The chain is built from TRBV27 and TRBJ2-7, with 10 bases fitting TRBD2. This CDR3 has 15 residues. V trimming: 6 bases; J trimming: 2 bases; junction bases outside the gene matches: 7. Looked up from germline, CDR1 is MNHEY and CDR2 is SMNVEV (reference sequence). CDR3 DNA: TGTGCCAGCAGACCTTTTAGCGGGAGGACCTACGAGCAGTACTTC. Its translation is CASRPFSGRTYEQYF.

In the case of this clone: The same CDR3 is also encoded by other DNA sequences in this sample. The rearrangement links TRBV7-9 to TRBJ2-7, with 7 positions matching TRBD1. Trimming cost V 6 bases and J 3 bases; bases outside gene matches: 8. The CDR3 runs to 14 residues. CDR1 and CDR2 (germline): SEHNR, FQNEAQ (reference sequence). CDR3 DNA sequence: TGTGCCAGCAGTCCGAGGGACAGCTACTACGAGCAGTACTTC. This translates into CASSPRDSYYEQYF.

The chain recombines TRBV5-1 with TRBJ2-7, with a weak D call TRBD2 (6 bases). V gave up 1 base and J gave up 3 bases, with 14 bases separating them. The CDR3 consists of 15 residues. Germline assignment: CDR1 SGHRS and CDR2 YFSETQ. The CDR3 loop is CASSLLAEKHYEQYF. Here the CDR3 DNA reads TGCGCCAGCAGCTTGTTAGCGGAAAAACACTACGAGCAGTACTTC.

This chain connects TRBV28 to TRBJ2-7; perhaps TRBD1 as D (6 bases). Germline CDR1 MDHEN, CDR2 SYDVKM. Trimming took off 6 bases at V and 0 bases at J, with 15 bases between the two ends. This CDR3 is 15 amino acids long. CDR3 DNA sequence: TGTGCCAGCAGCCACGGGACACAATTCTCCTACGAGCAGTACTTC. It translates to CASSHGTQFSYEQYF.

The chain uses TRBV7-2 and TRBJ2-7; possible D gene TRBD2, 6 bases. The germline V gene has CDR1 SGHTA and CDR2 FQGNSA. CDR3 length equals 12 residues. V was pared by 2 bases and J by 4 bases, with 6 bases between. The chain's CDR3 is CASSLREYEQYF. The CDR3 DNA sequence: TGTGCCAGCAGCTTACGGGAGTACGAGCAGTACTTC.

CDR3: CASSWSGESNQPQHF. In nucleotides, the CDR3 is TGCGCCAGCAGTTGGAGTGGGGAGAGCAATCAGCCCCAGCATTTT. The gene calls are TRBV4-3 and TRBJ1-5; D gene unclear. CDR3 length: 15 amino acids. With 6 bases removed from V and 1 base from J, the gap between germline ends came to 13 bases. Germline values: CDR1 LGHNA, CDR2 YSLEER.

The DNA for the CDR3 is TGTGCCAGCAGCGTAGCTGGGAGTGTCGGGAATGAAAAACTGTTTTTT. Amino acids: CASSVAGSVGNEKLFF. The V gene is TRBV9, the J gene TRBJ1-4; no reliable D call. The CDR3 is made up of 16 amino acids. Germline CDR1 and CDR2: SGDLS and YYNGEE. The V end was cut by 0 bases, the J end by 5 bases, with 14 bases between.

This chain joins TRBV4-3 and TRBJ2-1; no clear D. Germline V gene sequence: CDR1 LGHNA, CDR2 YSLEER. The germline V and J ends were trimmed by 4 bases and 4 bases, with 8 bases remaining between them. The CDR3 sequence is 13 residues long. CDR3 in DNA: TGCGCCAGCAGCCGTTGGGGATACAATGAGCAGTTCTTC. Translated, it gives CASSRWGYNEQFF.

A single count supports this clone. The V call is TRBV7-3, the J call TRBJ2-7; D is undetermined. This CDR3 has 13 amino acids. The V end was cut by 1 base, the J end by 4 bases, with 8 bases between. Germline loops: CDR1 SGHTA, CDR2 FQGTGA. This CDR3 reads CASSLNTDYEQYF. CDR3 nucleotides: TGTGCCAGCAGCTTAAATACCGATTACGAGCAGTACTTC.

The chain is built from TRBV11-3 and TRBJ2-5; 8 positions agree with TRBD2. The CDR3 sequence is 18 residues long. V lost 10 bases and J lost 4; bases outside the gene matches: 23. Germline-derived CDR1 and CDR2 are SGHNT and YENEEA. The CDR3 region has the DNA TGTGCCAACTCCTTACTAGCGGACATCACTTGGGGTCCAGAGACCCAGTACTTC. Translation: CANSLLADITWGPETQYF.

The gene calls are TRBV7-9 and TRBJ1-1; 9 nucleotides line up with TRBD1. The trim removed 1 base at V and 4 bases at J, leaving 7 bases unmatched. The CDR3 loop spans 16 amino acids. Germline CDR1 SEHNR, CDR2 FQNEAQ (reference sequence). DNA of the CDR3: TGTGCCAGCAGCTTAGAATACAAACAGGGGGCCACTGAAGCTTTCTTT. This translates into CASSLEYKQGATEAFF.

The V gene is TRBV21-1, the J gene TRBJ1-3. TRBV21-1 is a pseudogene segment. The CDR3 loop spans 16 amino acids. As DNA, the CDR3 is TGTGCCAGCAGCACCTCGGGGCACTTTACTGGAAACACCATATATTTT. Translating it yields CASSTSGHFTGNTIYF.

The genes are TRBV4-3 and TRBJ1-2; D is possibly TRBD1 (6 bases). CDR3 length: 13 amino acids. The V gene lost 3 bases and the J gene lost 8 bases, with 13 bases spanning the gap. CDR1 and CDR2 (germline): LGHNA, YSLEER. Here the CDR3 reads CASSQRQAGGYTF. For the CDR3, the DNA is TGCGCCAGCAGCCAGCGACAGGCTGGGGGCTACACCTTC.